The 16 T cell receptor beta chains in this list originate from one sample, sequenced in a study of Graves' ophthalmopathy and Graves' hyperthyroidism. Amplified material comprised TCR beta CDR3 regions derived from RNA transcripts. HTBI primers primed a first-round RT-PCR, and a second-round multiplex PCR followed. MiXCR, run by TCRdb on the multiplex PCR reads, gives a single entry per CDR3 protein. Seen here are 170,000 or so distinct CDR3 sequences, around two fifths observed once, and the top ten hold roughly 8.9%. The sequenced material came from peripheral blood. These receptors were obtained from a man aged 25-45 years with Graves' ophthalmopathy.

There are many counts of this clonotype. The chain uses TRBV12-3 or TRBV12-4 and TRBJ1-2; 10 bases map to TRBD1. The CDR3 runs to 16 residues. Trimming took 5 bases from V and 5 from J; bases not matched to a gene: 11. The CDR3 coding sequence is TGTGCCAGCAGTCAGACAGGGGGCAGGGGGGATTATGGCTACACCTTC. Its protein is CASSQTGGRGDYGYTF.

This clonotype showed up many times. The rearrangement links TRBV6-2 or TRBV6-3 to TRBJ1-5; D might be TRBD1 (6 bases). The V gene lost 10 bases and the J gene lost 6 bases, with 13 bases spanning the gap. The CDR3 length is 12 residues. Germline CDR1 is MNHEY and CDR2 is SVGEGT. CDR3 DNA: TGTGCCACCCAAACAGGGCTTCAGCCCCAGCATTTT. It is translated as CATQTGLQPQHF.

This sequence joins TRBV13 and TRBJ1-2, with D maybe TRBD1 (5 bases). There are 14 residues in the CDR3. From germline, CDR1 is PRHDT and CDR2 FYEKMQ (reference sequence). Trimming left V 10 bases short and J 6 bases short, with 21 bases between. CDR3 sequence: CATSDSGGVDGYTF. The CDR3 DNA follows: TGTGCCACCAGTGATTCTGGGGGGGTCGATGGCTACACCTTC. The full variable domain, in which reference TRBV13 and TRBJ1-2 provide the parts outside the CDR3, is AAGVIQSPRHLIKEKRETATLKCYPIPRHDTVYWYQQGPGQDPQFLISFYEKMQSDKGSIPDRFSAQQFSDYHSELNMSSLELGDSALYFCATSDSGGVDGYTFGSGTRLTVV.

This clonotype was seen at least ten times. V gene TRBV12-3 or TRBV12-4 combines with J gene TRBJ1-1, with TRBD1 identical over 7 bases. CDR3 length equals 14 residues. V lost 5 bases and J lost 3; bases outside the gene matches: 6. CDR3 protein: CASSGRQGDTEAFF. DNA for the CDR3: TGTGCCAGCAGTGGCCGACAGGGTGACACTGAAGCTTTCTTT.

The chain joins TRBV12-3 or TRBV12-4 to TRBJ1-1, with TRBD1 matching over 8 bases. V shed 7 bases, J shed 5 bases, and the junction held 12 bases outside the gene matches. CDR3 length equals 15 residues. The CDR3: CASTKTQGDRTEAFF. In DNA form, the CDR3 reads TGTGCCAGCACTAAAACACAGGGGGACAGGACTGAAGCTTTCTTT.

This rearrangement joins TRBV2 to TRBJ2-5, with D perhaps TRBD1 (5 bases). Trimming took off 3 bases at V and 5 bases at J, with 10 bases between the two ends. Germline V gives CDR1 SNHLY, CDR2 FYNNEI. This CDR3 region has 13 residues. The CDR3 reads CASSDQGFETQYF. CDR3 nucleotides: TGTGCCAGCAGTGATCAGGGTTTCGAGACCCAGTACTTC.

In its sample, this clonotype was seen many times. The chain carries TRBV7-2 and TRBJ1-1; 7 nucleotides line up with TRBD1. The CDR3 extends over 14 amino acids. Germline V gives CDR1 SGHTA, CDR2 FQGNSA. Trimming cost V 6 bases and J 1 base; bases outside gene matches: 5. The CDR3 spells CASRNRGQNTEAFF. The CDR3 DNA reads TGTGCCAGCAGAAACAGGGGTCAGAACACTGAAGCTTTCTTT.

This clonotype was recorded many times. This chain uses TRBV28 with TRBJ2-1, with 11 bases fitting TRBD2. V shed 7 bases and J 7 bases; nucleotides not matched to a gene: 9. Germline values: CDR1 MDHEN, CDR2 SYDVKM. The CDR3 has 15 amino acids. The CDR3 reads CASTGGLAVPNEQFF. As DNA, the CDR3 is TGTGCCAGCACCGGGGGACTAGCGGTGCCGAATGAGCAGTTCTTC.

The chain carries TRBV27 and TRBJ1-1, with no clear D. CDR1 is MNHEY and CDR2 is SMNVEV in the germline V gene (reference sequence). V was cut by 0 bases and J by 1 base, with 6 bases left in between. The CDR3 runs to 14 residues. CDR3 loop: CASSLSPRNTEAFF. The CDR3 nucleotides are TGTGCCAGCAGTTTATCTCCCAGGAACACTGAAGCTTTCTTT.

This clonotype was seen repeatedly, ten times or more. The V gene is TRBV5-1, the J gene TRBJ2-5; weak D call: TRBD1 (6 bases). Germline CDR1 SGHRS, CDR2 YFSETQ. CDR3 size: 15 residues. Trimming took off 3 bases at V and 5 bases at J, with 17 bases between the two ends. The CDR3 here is CASSSRPGTMETQYF. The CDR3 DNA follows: TGCGCCAGCAGCTCAAGACCCGGGACAATGGAGACCCAGTACTTC.

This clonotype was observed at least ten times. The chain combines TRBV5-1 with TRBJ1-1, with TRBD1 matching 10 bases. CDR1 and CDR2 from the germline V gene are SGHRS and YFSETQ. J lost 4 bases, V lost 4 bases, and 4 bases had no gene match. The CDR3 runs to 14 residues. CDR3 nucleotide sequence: TGCGCCAGCAGCATCGACAGGGGGCGCACTGAAGCTTTCTTT. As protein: CASSIDRGRTEAFF.

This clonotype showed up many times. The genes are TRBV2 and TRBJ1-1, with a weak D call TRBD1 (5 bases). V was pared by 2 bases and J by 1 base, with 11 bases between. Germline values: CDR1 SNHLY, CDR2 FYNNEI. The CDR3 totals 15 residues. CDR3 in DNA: TGTGCCAGCAGTGAACAGGGTCCGGCGAACACTGAAGCTTTCTTT. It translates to CASSEQGPANTEAFF. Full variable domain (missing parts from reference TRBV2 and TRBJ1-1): EPEVTQTPSHQVTQMGQEVILRCVPISNHLYFYWYRQILGQKVEFLVSFYNNEISEKSEIFDDQFSVERPDGSNFTLKIRSTKLEDSAMYFCASSEQGPANTEAFFGQGTRLTVV.

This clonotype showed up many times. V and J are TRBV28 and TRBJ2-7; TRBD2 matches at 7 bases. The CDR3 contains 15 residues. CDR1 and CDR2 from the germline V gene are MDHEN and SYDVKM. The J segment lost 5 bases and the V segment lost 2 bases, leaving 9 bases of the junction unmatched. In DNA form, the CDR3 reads TGTGCCAGCAGTTTAGAGGCGGGAGTGAATAACGAGCAGTACTTC. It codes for CASSLEAGVNNEQYF.

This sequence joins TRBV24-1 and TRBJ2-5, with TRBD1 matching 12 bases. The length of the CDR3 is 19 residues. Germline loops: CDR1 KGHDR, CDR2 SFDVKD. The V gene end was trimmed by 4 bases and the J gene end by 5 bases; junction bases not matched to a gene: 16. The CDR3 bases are TGTGCCACCAGTGACCAAGCCACCCGGGACAGGGGGCGCCGGGAGACCCAGTACTTC. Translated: CATSDQATRDRGRRETQYF.

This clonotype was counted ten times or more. CDR3 DNA: TGTGCCAGCTCACCCTCATCGGCGGGGCCGACTGAAGCTTTCTTT. Its protein product is CASSPSSAGPTEAFF. The rearrangement joins TRBV18 to TRBJ1-1; TRBD1 is a possible D gene (5 bases). Trimming stripped 3 bases from V and 5 bases from J, with 16 bases between. The germline CDR1 and CDR2 sequences are KGHSH and LQKENI. CDR3 length: 15 residues.

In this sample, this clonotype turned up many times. DNA of the CDR3: TGTGCCAGCAGCCTGAAACGGACAGGGAACGAGCAGTACTTC. This sequence encodes CASSLKRTGNEQYF. This chain links TRBV11-1 with TRBJ2-7; 8 nucleotides agree with TRBD1. V was clipped by 5 bases and J by 5 bases; unmatched bases: 8. The CDR3 consists of 14 residues. CDR1 SGHAT and CDR2 FQDESV come from the germline V gene (reference sequence).